This T cell receptor beta chain is drawn from a study of OX40 agonist ivuxolimab in advanced cancers. Study observations and caveats: Nonresponders, in some cases, also had low normalized T-cell clonal expansion. Within 6 weeks, CD4+ and CD8+ blood T cells expanded clonally at 0.1 to 3.0 mg/kg.

Note on this clone: Its target is not known.

Clones were sequenced by immunoSEQ multiplex PCR, and TCRdb holds only the in-frame ones, with some missing. The sample lists some 78,000 clones, approximately 86% seen once, with 0.8% to 1% in the top ten. The sample in question was CD4+ or CD8+ T cells sorted from blood, obtained in a trial of the OX40 agonist ivuxolimab. The receptor's source is an adult with an advanced solid tumor such as melanoma, head and neck, liver or kidney cancer.

CDR3 sequence: CSVDRQNGETQYF. The CDR3 region has the DNA TGCAGCGTTGACCGACAGAATGGAGAGACCCAGTACTTC. The rearrangement uses TRBV29-1 and TRBJ2-5; D is perhaps TRBD1 (5 bases). Germline V gives CDR1 SQVTM, CDR2 ANQGSEA. The V gene lost 3 bases and the J gene lost 4 bases, with 12 bases spanning the gap. The CDR3 is 13 amino acids.